Presented here are 24 T cell receptor beta chains from one specimen sequenced in a study of blood T cell repertoires in COVID-19. Profiled with immunoSEQ multiplex PCR; TCRdb holds only in-frame clones, not every one. Among some 89,000 clones, 82% were seen once, and the ten largest hold 1% to 1.5%. The sample consisted of peripheral blood. All receptors derive from a woman of 80 years or more with acute or convalescent COVID-19.

CDR3 nucleotide sequence: TGCGCCAGCAGTGTACTAGCGGGGGGGGGAAATGAGCAGTTCTTC. Its translation is CASSVLAGGGNEQFF. The rearrangement joins TRBV10-2 to TRBJ2-1; 13 bases are shared with TRBD2. Losses at the gene ends were 4 bases for V and 7 bases for J; bases not matched to a gene: 4. The CDR3 runs to 15 residues. Germline V gene lookup returns CDR1 WSHSY and CDR2 SAAADI.

The rearrangement uses TRBV20-1 and TRBJ1-6; no definite D call. The CDR3 spans 18 residues. V was pared by 3 bases and J by 4 bases, with 22 bases between. Germline V gene lookup returns CDR1 DFQATT and CDR2 SNEGSKA (reference sequence). For the CDR3, the DNA is TGCAGTGCTAGTCGTTGGGGAGACTCTCTTAAATATAATTCACCCCTCCACTTT. Protein product: CSASRWGDSLKYNSPLHF.

This chain uses TRBV28 with TRBJ2-3; 7 nucleotides agree with TRBD2. This CDR3 region has 13 residues. Germline V lookup: CDR1 MDHEN, CDR2 SYDVKM. The ends lost 11 bases at V and 2 bases at J; junction bases unmatched: 7. The CDR3 DNA reads as TGTGCCCCCGGGAGGCCGGACACAGATACGCAGTATTTT. It encodes CAPGRPDTDTQYF.

This sequence joins TRBV6-1 and TRBJ1-5; D is perhaps TRBD1 (5 bases). The CDR3 extends over 15 amino acids. Trimming removed 0 bases at V and 7 bases at J, with 13 bases between. CDR1 is MNHNS and CDR2 is SASEGT in the germline V gene. The CDR3 sequence is CASSEAGGFVQPQHF. As DNA, the CDR3 is TGTGCCAGCAGTGAAGCGGGGGGGTTTGTGCAGCCCCAGCATTTT.

CDR3 sequence reads: CASSLGGGVQFF. The CDR3 nucleotides are TGTGCCAGCAGCTTAGGTGGGGGGGTCCAGTTCTTC. V gene TRBV7-9 combines with J gene TRBJ2-1; 7 bases fit TRBD2. Germline V gives CDR1 SEHNR, CDR2 FQNEAQ (reference sequence). Losses at the gene ends were 1 base for V and 13 bases for J; bases not matched to a gene: 4. CDR3 size: 12 residues.

The chain combines TRBV10-3 with TRBJ1-5; D remains ambiguous. In germline, CDR1 is ENHRY, CDR2 SYGVKD. The CDR3 is 12 residues long. The ends were cut back, 8 bases at V and 0 bases at J, with 5 bases in the middle. The CDR3 here is CAIASSNQPQHF. The CDR3 DNA reads as TGTGCCATCGCCAGTAGCAATCAGCCCCAGCATTTT.

This sequence joins TRBV23-1 and TRBJ1-4; possibly TRBD1 for D (6 bases). TRBV23-1 is assigned to the ORF class and has an uncertain function. The V end was cut by 7 bases, the J end by 5 bases, with 11 bases between. The CDR3 spans 13 residues. The CDR3: CASTNTGNEKLFF. CDR3 coding DNA: TGCGCCAGCACAAATACAGGGAATGAAAAACTGTTTTTT.

This clone has only one observation. The CDR3 region is CASSVRAGELFF. The CDR3 region has the DNA TGTGCCAGTAGTGTCAGGGCCGGGGAGCTGTTTTTT. The gene calls are TRBV19 and TRBJ2-2; weak D call: TRBD1 (5 bases). V shed 5 bases and J shed 6 bases, with 7 bases lying between them. CDR1 and CDR2 (germline): LNHDA, SQIVND (reference sequence). CDR3 length: 12 residues.

The V call is TRBV27, the J call TRBJ2-7; D is perhaps TRBD2 (6 bases). Trimming cost V 5 bases and J 5 bases, with 16 bases left between them. Germline CDR1 and CDR2: MNHEY and SMNVEV (reference sequence). The CDR3 is 14 residues long. This CDR3 is CASSVGTFLDEQYF. Here the CDR3 DNA reads TGTGCCAGCAGTGTGGGGACTTTTCTCGACGAGCAGTACTTC.

The rearrangement uses TRBV5-6 and TRBJ1-2; D remains unclear. The CDR3 runs 13 residues. Germline CDR1 and CDR2: SGHDT and YYEEEE. V gave up 4 bases and J gave up 4 bases, with 11 bases separating them. The CDR3 sequence is CASSRQDLYGYTF. CDR3 sequence (DNA): TGTGCCAGCAGCCGGCAGGATCTCTATGGCTACACCTTC.

The sample holds a few counts of this clone. The chain couples TRBV7-3 to TRBJ2-5; 8 nucleotides line up with TRBD2. With 5 bases clipped from V and 1 base from J, the junction kept 3 bases outside the gene matches. The CDR3 sequence is 14 residues long. CDR1 is SGHTA, CDR2 FQGTGA, per germline. CDR3 loop: CASSPAGGQETQYF. Here the CDR3 DNA reads TGTGCCAGCAGCCCCGCGGGGGGCCAAGAGACCCAGTACTTC.

This clone has only a few counts. The chain has TRBV5-1 and TRBJ2-2; no firm D call. Germline V gives CDR1 SGHRS, CDR2 YFSETQ. The CDR3 is 15 amino acids. V was pared by 5 bases and J by 2 bases, with 13 bases between. The CDR3 protein is CASREVGANTGELFF. CDR3 DNA: TGCGCCAGCAGAGAGGTCGGAGCTAACACCGGGGAGCTGTTTTTT.

The CDR3 sequence: CASTQPGGEQYF. The CDR3 coding sequence is TGTGCCAGCACCCAGCCAGGGGGCGAGCAGTACTTC. The V call is TRBV7-9, the J call TRBJ2-7; TRBD1 aligns across 7 bases. Germline V CDR1 and CDR2: SEHNR, FQNEAQ (reference sequence). V lost 7 bases, J lost 6 bases, and 6 bases stayed unmatched. This CDR3 is 12 amino acids long.

The V gene is TRBV6-5, the J gene TRBJ1-6; the D is unclear. V was pared by 8 bases and J by 5 bases, with 13 bases between. The CDR3 contains 14 residues. Looked up from germline, CDR1 is MNHEY and CDR2 is SVGAGI. The CDR3 loop is CASREMVDNSPLHF. The CDR3 nucleotides read TGTGCCAGCCGAGAAATGGTAGATAATTCACCCCTCCACTTT.

The chain carries TRBV5-5 and TRBJ2-2; no clear D gene. Germline CDR1 reads SGHKS; CDR2 reads YYEKEE (reference sequence). CDR3 length: 16 residues. Trimming shortened V by 4 bases and J by 4 bases, and 17 bases separated the two germline ends. The CDR3 DNA follows: TGTGCCAGCAGCCTTTTTACAGTTCCAGGCACCGGGGAGCTGTTTTTT. It is translated as CASSLFTVPGTGELFF.

The chain employs TRBV19 and TRBJ2-1, with D possibly being TRBD2 (5 bases). In germline, CDR1 is LNHDA, CDR2 SQIVND (reference sequence). Trimming left V 5 bases short and J 10 bases short, with 21 bases between. This CDR3 region has 15 residues. Here the CDR3 reads CASSFSSRTGGEQFF. The CDR3, as DNA: TGTGCCAGTAGTTTTTCCTCCCGGACGGGCGGGGAGCAGTTCTTC.

The chain couples TRBV6-6 to TRBJ1-1; 7 bases are a match to TRBD1. V was clipped by 0 bases and J by 6 bases; unmatched bases: 4. The CDR3 consists of 14 residues. Germline V CDR1 and CDR2: MNHNY, SVGAGI (reference sequence). Here the CDR3 reads CASSYSETGSEAFF. CDR3 nucleotides: TGTGCCAGCAGTTACTCAGAGACAGGGTCTGAAGCTTTCTTT.

V usage is TRBV19 and J usage is TRBJ1-2; no reliable D call. This CDR3 is built from 13 residues. Between the trimmed V and J ends, which lost 9 bases and 5 bases, there was a span of 16 bases. Germline V gene sequence: CDR1 LNHDA, CDR2 SQIVND (reference sequence). The CDR3: CASRSGGVYGYTF. CDR3 DNA: TGTGCCAGCAGGAGTGGAGGTGTATATGGCTACACCTTC.

The CDR3 bases are TGTGCCAGCAGTTTATCATCGGGGCTTCAGGGGCTCTACGAGCAGTACTTC. The encoded protein is CASSLSSGLQGLYEQYF. This chain joins TRBV27 and TRBJ2-7; perhaps TRBD1 as D (6 bases). Germline V gives CDR1 MNHEY, CDR2 SMNVEV (reference sequence). Trimming removed 0 bases at V and 3 bases at J, with 18 bases between. This CDR3 is built from 17 residues.

The chain uses TRBV12-3 or TRBV12-4 and TRBJ1-2; perhaps TRBD1 as D (6 bases). The CDR3 has 12 residues. Trimming pared 3 bases from V and 8 bases from J, leaving 10 bases between. The CDR3 DNA reads TGTGCCAGCAGTTTGACAGGTGTAGGCTACACCTTC. Translated: CASSLTGVGYTF.

The V and J genes are TRBV10-2 and TRBJ2-5; 8 bases line up with TRBD2. In germline, CDR1 is WSHSY, CDR2 SAAADI. The CDR3 extends over 15 amino acids. Losses at the gene ends were 4 bases for V and 3 bases for J; bases not matched to a gene: 7. The CDR3 sequence: CASSVIAGREETQYF. The DNA for the CDR3 is TGCGCCAGCAGTGTAATAGCGGGGAGGGAAGAGACCCAGTACTTC.

This clone appeared a few times. The CDR3 is CASRQGTGGELFF. The DNA for the CDR3 is TGTGCCAGCAGACAGGGAACGGGCGGGGAGCTGTTTTTT. The genes are TRBV6-5 and TRBJ2-2; D perhaps matches TRBD1 (6 bases). The germline V gene has CDR1 MNHEY and CDR2 SVGAGI. The CDR3 extends over 13 amino acids. V was cut by 6 bases and J by 7 bases, with 12 bases left in between.

This clone was seen a single time. The V and J genes are TRBV6-1 and TRBJ2-1, with 11 bases matching TRBD1. Germline values: CDR1 MNHNS, CDR2 SASEGT. The V gene end was trimmed by 4 bases and the J gene end by 4 bases; junction bases not matched to a gene: 15. The CDR3 runs 19 residues. This CDR3 is CASSGTGGGLGGLYNEQFF. The DNA for the CDR3 is TGTGCCAGCAGTGGGACAGGGGGCGGTTTAGGGGGCCTTTACAATGAGCAGTTCTTC.

Concerning this clone: Other nucleotide sequences from this sample produce the same CDR3. The rearrangement uses TRBV6-5 and TRBJ1-4; tentative D call: TRBD1 (5 bases). Germline-derived CDR1 and CDR2 are MNHEY and SVGAGI. V was cut by 3 bases and J by 7 bases, with 12 bases left in between. This CDR3 is 14 amino acids long. CDR3: CASSYSREGEKLFF. In DNA form, the CDR3 reads TGTGCCAGCAGTTATAGCAGGGAAGGTGAAAAACTGTTTTTT.